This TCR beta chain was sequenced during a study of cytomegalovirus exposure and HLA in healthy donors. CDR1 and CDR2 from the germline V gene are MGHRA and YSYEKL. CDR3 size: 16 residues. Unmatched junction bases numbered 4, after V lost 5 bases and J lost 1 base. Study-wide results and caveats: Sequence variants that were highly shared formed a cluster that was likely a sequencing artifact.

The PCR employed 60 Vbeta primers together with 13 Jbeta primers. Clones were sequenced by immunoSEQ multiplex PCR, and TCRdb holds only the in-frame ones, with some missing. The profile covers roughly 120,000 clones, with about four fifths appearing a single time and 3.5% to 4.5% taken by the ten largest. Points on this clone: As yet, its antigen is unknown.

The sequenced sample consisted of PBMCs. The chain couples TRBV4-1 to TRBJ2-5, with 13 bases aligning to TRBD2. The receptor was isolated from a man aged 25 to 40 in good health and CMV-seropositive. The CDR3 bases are TGCGCCAGCAGCTTTCGACTAGCGGGGGGCCAAGAGACCCAGTACTTC. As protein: CASSFRLAGGQETQYF.